This paragraph covers one T cell receptor (beta chain) sequence. This receptor's antigen is unknown. Base-call qualities are not available, and no considerably larger clone is one nucleotide away. The cohort was made up of about 610 healthy bone marrow donors. Cohort members were all nominally healthy when sampled, although unrecorded immune exposures were likely present. The donor was CMV seronegative and was included in the group of hundreds of seronegative cohort members. Each donor provided a peripheral blood sample, and peripheral blood mononuclear cells were used for TCR beta sequencing. The Qiagen DNeasy Blood Extraction Kit was used to extract genomic DNA from the blood cell samples. The data belong to a study of cytomegalovirus exposure and HLA in healthy donors (dated by TCRdb to 2016 to 2017). About the full investigation: An earlier analysis of some 550 of the donors reported 250 to 350 Gb of sequence data and 117 million unique TCR beta sequences from some 180 million T cells. About 310 gigabases of sequencing data and some 85 million unique TCR sequences were included in an early release covering 550 to 650 HLA-typed donors. Of the roughly 410 genotyped donors, 65% to 90% were placed in the genetic ancestry cluster associated with self-reported Caucasian donors. The study was designed to test whether signatures of past pathogen exposure could be identified by cataloging public T cell receptors. The T cell repertoires of 666 subjects were profiled by immunosequencing and related to cytomegalovirus serostatus. A separate validation cohort of 90 to 150 different subjects was used in addition to the 666-subject first cohort. High-throughput TCR immunosequencing, statistical association of individual TCRs with disease status, and machine learning were combined to predict cytomegalovirus infection status. In a later analysis, previously published TCR beta repertoires from about 670 donors were re-analyzed and high-resolution HLA genotyping was added so that TCR occurrence patterns could be studied. The later analysis used no new phenotypic data to find candidate immune exposures, relying instead on TCR beta sequences and their occurrence across donors. An earlier analysis of 587 of the donors applied high-throughput TCR beta sequencing to assess whether each TCR beta V gene segment acted as functional or pseudogenic. Donor age, sex, ethnicity and CMV serostatus were collected together with the repertoire data. Genome-wide SNP genotypes for about 55% of the roughly 670 donors were used in a later genetic analysis, which treated that subset as a discovery cohort. Every repertoire in the discovery cohort had been generated on one and the same sequencing platform. HLA typing covered class I and class II loci at four-digit resolution. The number of typed donors differed by locus: about 620-640 for A, B, C, DRB1 and DQB1; some 540 for DQA1; approximately 610 for DPA1; and some 450 for DPB1. Roughly 5 DR-DQ haplotypes were handled as single units for association and clustering, since linkage in the cohort was strong. Across around 400 genotyped donors of the cohort, an average of about 200,000 unique TCR beta nucleotide sequences per donor were sequenced, and approximately 17% of those sequences were non-productive. The paper's findings and limits, for the study overall: A later analysis found that TCR association rates varied across HLA loci, with DRB1 alleles showing the most associated TCRs and HLA-C alleles the fewest. A later analysis found that HLA-associated TCR beta chains were more clonally expanded and had lower generation probabilities than equally common non-associated chains. Several of the top co-occurrence clusters appeared to be linked to parvovirus B19, influenza, CMV and Epstein-Barr virus, according to a later analysis. Because the 87-base-pair reads could not distinguish some IMGT-functional V segments, including TRBV6-2 and TRBV6-3, those segments were excluded. In vitro tests confirmed that a few of the cytomegalovirus-associated TCR beta chains recognize cytomegalovirus antigens. CMV serostatus was the only immune exposure information available for the cohort. A further reported finding was that TCR beta sequences accurately predicted the HLA-A and HLA-B alleles for most subjects in the first cohort. According to a later analysis, most CMV-associated TCR beta chains appeared to be HLA-restricted, and the HLA associations seemed to be driven largely by CMV exposure. Because some donors lacked HLA typing at each locus, the association tests relied only on the typed subset. An earlier analysis of approximately 540 of the donors showed that most TCR beta V segments appeared in productive rearrangements either about 87% or about 30% of the time, which broadly matched IMGT annotations. Because counts were too low, roughly 17 rarely observed V segments, including chromosome 9 orphons, were left out of the earlier analysis of 500 to 650 of the donors. Only TCR beta chains were sequenced in this cohort, and the absence of alpha or paired-chain data limited detectable features. A cluster of highly shared sequence variants was judged likely to be a technical artifact of the sequencing pipeline. In a later genetic analysis, a missense DCLRE1C variant was associated with V-gene and J-gene trimming of TCR beta chains, and the association was replicated in an independent cohort. At a false discovery rate of 0.05, a later analysis linked approximately 18,000 TCR beta sequences to specific HLA alleles. While some public TCRs were present in many individuals, most TCR sequences turned up only very rarely across donors. The authors suggested that the approach could potentially be generalized to other disease states and immunological phenotypes. The study listed 150 to 200 TCR beta chains as associated with cytomegalovirus. In both the original and validation cohorts, the classifier was reported to diagnose cytomegalovirus status with high specificity and sensitivity. Correlated functional status among segregating V segments might be attributable to linkage disequilibrium, but an unknown experimental factor could not be ruled out. Sequencing depth was assumed to be roughly uniform across donors in the presence/absence analyses, though that assumption may not hold. When HLA alleles, especially DR and DQ, strongly co-occurred, attributing TCR associations to individual alleles was difficult. A later genetic analysis reported fewer N-insertions in productive TCRs among donors in an Asian-associated ancestry cluster than the approximately 700-donor mean.

At the junction V is shortened by 5 bases and J by 0 bases; bases outside the gene matches: 6. Taken from the germline V gene (reference sequence), the CDR1 and CDR2 loops are LNHDA and SQIVND. The CDR3 measures 16 amino acids from cysteine to phenylalanine. CDR3 DNA only is kept here, 48 bases in frame from base 1. The library was produced with the immunoSEQ multiplex PCR assay. A mixture of 60 forward primers for TCR Vbeta segments and 13 reverse primers for TCR Jbeta segments was used in the multiplex PCR. The CDR3 region of rearranged TCR beta genes was amplified from genomic DNA by a multiplex PCR assay. Amplified TCR beta libraries were sequenced as 87-base-pair reads on the Illumina HiSeq System. The original pipeline was this. A later analysis counted 75 million to 100 million unique TCR beta chains across the 550 to 750 repertoires, and approximately 11 million of these chains were shared by at least two donors. Raw reads were error-corrected and collapsed into unique sequences with a nearest-neighbor algorithm that merged closely related sequences to remove PCR and sequencing errors. To assign V, D and J gene segments, CDR3 sequences were aligned to IMGT reference sequences. For a sequence to be retained, a match of at least six nucleotides was required to both a V gene segment and a J gene segment. Rearrangements were classified as productive when the CDR3 lacked stop codons and remained in frame with V and J, and all other rearrangements were classified as non-productive. Following IMGT convention, CDR3 was defined as the stretch from the second conserved V-encoded cysteine up to the conserved J-encoded phenylalanine. Sequences without an unambiguous match to a single V gene segment were excluded from the earlier analysis of a few hundred of the donors. In an earlier analysis of several hundred of the donors, V segments were called functional above 56.7% productive rearrangements and were called segregating when the between-donor standard deviation exceeded 5%. A statistical classification framework was developed to diagnose cytomegalovirus status using the catalog of TCR beta chain sequences. In a later analysis, TCR nucleotide sequences were compared against IMGT/GENE-DB human TR gene sequences so that V and J genes could be assigned. Using the TCRdist pipeline, a later analysis assigned CDR3 sequences along with most-parsimonious VDJ recombination scenarios. In a later analysis, every TCR beta chain was defined by the combination of its CDR3 amino acid sequence and its V-gene family, and reads without a unique V-gene family were dropped. As a way to deal with suspected cross-contamination and a sequencing artifact, a later analysis dropped under 600 nucleotide sequences that were highly shared and had low generation probability. A later analysis calculated a clonal expansion index for each public chain from normalized within-repertoire ranks of inferred template counts. In a later analysis, generation probabilities were computed using a VDJ recombination model fitted to out-of-frame rearrangements, and the results were checked against IGoR. Hypergeometric tests were used in a later analysis to score TCR-TCR, TCR-HLA and TCR-CMV co-occurrence, with a repertoire-size bias correction applied to the TCR pairs. In a later analysis, false discovery rates were estimated by permuting HLA or CMV assignments 20 times. A later analysis grouped co-occurring TCRs with DBSCAN, adding TCRdist sequence similarity when clustering within HLA-allele-positive subsets. Repertoires with fewer than 30,000 or more than 120,000 public chains, plus five repertoires with anomalous nucleotide sharing, were excluded from co-occurrence clustering. In its TCRdb copy, this immuneACCESS table keeps in-frame sequences only and misses some clones. Where compared with another copy, unresolved V genes explain less than half of these, and the others have no known cause. V, J and clone size reflect that table, while D and trimming were determined from the DNA. A total of about 97,000 clones appear in this sample, roughly 74% of them only once. In total, the top ten clones hold 1.9% of the sample.

Input material: PBMCs. The clonotype was recovered from a woman in her thirties or forties in good health and CMV-seronegative. This chain joins TRBV19 to TRBJ1-3; TRBD1 aligns with 8 central bases. CDR3 reads: CASSPRGQVSGNTIYF. Here is the DNA: TGTGCCAGTAGTCCACGGGGACAGGTCTCTGGAAACACCATATATTTT.